This T cell receptor beta chain appears in the sequencing data of a study of cytomegalovirus exposure and HLA in healthy donors. CDR1 is MDHEN and CDR2 is SYDVKM in the germline V gene. Trimming at V came to 4 bases and at J to 0 bases, leaving 4 bases not matched to a gene. The length of the CDR3 is 15 residues. The study ran its PCR with 60 Vbeta and 13 Jbeta primers. Sequencing was performed with immunoSEQ multiplex PCR; in TCRdb, only in-frame clones are kept and a portion is missing. Found here are under 200,000 clones, roughly 80% of them singletons; the top ten hold 2.4%. This receptor was obtained from a man aged 55 to 70 in good health and CMV-seronegative. Sample: PBMCs. This chain links TRBV28 with TRBJ2-3, with TRBD1 matching 7 bases. The CDR3 DNA is TGTGCCAGCAGTTCCCAGGGGGAGAGCACAGATACGCAGTATTTT. Protein product: CASSSQGESTDTQYF.